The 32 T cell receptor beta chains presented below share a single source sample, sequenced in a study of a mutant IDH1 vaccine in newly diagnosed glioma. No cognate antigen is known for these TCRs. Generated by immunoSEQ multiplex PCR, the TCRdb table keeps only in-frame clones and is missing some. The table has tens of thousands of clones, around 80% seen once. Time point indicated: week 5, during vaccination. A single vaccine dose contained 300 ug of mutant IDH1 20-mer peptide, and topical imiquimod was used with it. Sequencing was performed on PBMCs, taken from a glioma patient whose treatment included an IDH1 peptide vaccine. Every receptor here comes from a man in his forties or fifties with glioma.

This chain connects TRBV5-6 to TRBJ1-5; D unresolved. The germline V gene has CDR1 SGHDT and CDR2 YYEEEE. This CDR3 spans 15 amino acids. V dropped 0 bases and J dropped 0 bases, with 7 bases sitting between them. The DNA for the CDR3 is TGTGCCAGCAGCTTGGGAGGTTATAGCAATCAGCCCCAGCATTTT. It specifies CASSLGGYSNQPQHF.

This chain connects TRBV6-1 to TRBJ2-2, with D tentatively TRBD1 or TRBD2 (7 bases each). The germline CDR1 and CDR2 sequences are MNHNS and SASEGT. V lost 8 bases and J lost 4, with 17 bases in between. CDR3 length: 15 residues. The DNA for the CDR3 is TGTGCCAGCCAGGGGGGGTCGACCCGCACCGGGGAGCTGTTTTTT. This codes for CASQGGSTRTGELFF.

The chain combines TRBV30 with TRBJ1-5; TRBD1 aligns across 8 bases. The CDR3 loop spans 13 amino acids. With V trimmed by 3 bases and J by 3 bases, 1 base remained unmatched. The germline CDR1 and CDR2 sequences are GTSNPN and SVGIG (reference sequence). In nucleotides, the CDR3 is TGTGCCTGGAGGGGACAGGTCAATCAGCCCCAGCATTTT. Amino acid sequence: CAWRGQVNQPQHF.

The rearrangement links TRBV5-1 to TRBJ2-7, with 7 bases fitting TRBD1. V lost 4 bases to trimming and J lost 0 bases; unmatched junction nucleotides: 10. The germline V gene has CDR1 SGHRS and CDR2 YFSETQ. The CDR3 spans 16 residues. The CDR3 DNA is TGCGCCAGCAGCCCGAAAGACAGGGCGGGCTCCTACGAGCAGTACTTC. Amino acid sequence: CASSPKDRAGSYEQYF.

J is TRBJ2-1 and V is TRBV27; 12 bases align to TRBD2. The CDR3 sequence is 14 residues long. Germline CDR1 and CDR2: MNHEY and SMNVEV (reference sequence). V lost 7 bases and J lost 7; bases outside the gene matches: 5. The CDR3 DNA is TGTGCCAGCAAGGGCCTAGCGGGGGGGAATGAGCAGTTCTTC. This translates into CASKGLAGGNEQFF.

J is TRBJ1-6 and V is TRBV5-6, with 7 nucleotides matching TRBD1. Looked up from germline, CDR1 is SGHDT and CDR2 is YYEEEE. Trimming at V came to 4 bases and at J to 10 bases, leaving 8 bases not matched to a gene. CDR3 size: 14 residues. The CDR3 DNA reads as TGTGCCAGCAGCCTGACAGGGCGTGGATCACCCCTCCACTTT. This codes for CASSLTGRGSPLHF.

DNA of the CDR3: TGTGCCAGCAGTTCGCTGACAGGGGGCATGAATCAGCCCCAGCATTTT. This sequence encodes CASSSLTGGMNQPQHF. This chain links TRBV27 with TRBJ1-5; 10 positions match TRBD1. The V gene end was trimmed by 4 bases and the J gene end by 4 bases; junction bases not matched to a gene: 7. The germline gives CDR1 MNHEY, CDR2 SMNVEV (reference sequence). The CDR3 runs to 16 residues.

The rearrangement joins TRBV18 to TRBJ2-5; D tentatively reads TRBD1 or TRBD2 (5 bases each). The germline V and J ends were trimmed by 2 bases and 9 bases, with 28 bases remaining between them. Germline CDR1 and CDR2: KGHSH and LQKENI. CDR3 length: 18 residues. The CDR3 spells CASSPSDVIPPKGEPQYF. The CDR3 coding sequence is TGTGCCAGCTCACCATCGGACGTTATTCCTCCTAAAGGGGAGCCCCAGTACTTC.

The CDR3 loop is CASSVVETAGSPLHF. CDR3 coding DNA: TGTGCCAGCAGCGTAGTGGAGACAGCGGGTTCACCCCTCCACTTT. This sequence joins TRBV9 and TRBJ1-6, with D possibly matching TRBD1 (5 bases). Trimming left V 0 bases short and J 9 bases short, with 13 bases between. The germline gives CDR1 SGDLS, CDR2 YYNGEE. This CDR3 spans 15 amino acids. The entire variable domain, with the rest obtained from reference TRBV9 and TRBJ1-6, is as follows: DSGVTQTPKHLITATGQRVTLRCSPRSGDLSVYWYQQSLDQGLQFLIQYYNGEERAKGNILERFSAQQFPDLHSELNLSSLELGDSALYFCASSVVETAGSPLHFGNGTRLTVT.

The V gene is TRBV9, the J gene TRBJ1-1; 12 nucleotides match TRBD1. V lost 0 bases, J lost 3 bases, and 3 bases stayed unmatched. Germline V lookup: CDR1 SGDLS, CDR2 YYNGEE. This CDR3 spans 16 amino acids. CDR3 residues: CASSVGDRGLYTEAFF. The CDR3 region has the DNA TGTGCCAGCAGCGTAGGGGACAGGGGGCTGTACACTGAAGCTTTCTTT.

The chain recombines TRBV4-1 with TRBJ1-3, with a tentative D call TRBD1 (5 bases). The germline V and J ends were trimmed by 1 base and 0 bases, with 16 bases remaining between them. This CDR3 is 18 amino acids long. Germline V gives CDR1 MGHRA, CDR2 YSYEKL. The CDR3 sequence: CASSQGPQRGSSGNTIYF. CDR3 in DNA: TGCGCCAGCAGCCAAGGACCCCAACGGGGGAGCTCTGGAAACACCATATATTTT.

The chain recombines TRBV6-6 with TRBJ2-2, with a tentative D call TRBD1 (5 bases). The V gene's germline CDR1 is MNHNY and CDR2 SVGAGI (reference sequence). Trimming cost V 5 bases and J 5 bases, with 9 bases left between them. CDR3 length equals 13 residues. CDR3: CASSDRGTGELFF. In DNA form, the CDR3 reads TGTGCCAGCAGTGACAGAGGTACCGGGGAGCTGTTTTTT.

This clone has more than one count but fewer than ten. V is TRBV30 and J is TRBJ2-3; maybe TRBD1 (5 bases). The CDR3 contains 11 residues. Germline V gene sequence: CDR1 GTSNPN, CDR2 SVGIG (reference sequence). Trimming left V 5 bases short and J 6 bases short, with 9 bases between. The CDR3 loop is CAWGWGDTQYF. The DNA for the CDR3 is TGTGCCTGGGGATGGGGCGATACGCAGTATTTT. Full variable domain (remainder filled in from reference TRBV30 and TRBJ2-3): SQTIHQWPATLVQPVGSPLSLECTVEGTSNPNLYWYRQAAGRGLQLLFYSVGIGQISSEVPQNLSASRPQDRQFILSSKKLLLSDSGFYLCAWGWGDTQYFGPGTRLTVL.

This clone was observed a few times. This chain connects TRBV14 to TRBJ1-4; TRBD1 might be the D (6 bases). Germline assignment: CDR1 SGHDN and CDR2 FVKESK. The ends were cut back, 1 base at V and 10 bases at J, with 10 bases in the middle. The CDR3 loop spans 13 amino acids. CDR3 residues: CASSQVKGGKLFF. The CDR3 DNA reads TGTGCCAGCAGCCAAGTCAAGGGGGGAAAACTGTTTTTT. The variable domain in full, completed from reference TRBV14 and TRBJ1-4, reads EAGVTQFPSHSVIEKGQTVTLRCDPISGHDNLYWYRRVMGKEIKFLLHFVKESKQDESGMPNNRFLAERTGGTYSTLKVQPAELEDSGVYFCASSQVKGGKLFFGSGTQLSVL.

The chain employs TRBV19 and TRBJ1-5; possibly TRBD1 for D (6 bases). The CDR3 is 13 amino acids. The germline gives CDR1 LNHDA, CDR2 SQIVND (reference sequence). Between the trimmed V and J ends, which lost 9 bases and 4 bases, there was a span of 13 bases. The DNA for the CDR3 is TGTGCCAGCCTAGGGGGTATAAATCAGCCCCAGCATTTT. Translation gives CASLGGINQPQHF.

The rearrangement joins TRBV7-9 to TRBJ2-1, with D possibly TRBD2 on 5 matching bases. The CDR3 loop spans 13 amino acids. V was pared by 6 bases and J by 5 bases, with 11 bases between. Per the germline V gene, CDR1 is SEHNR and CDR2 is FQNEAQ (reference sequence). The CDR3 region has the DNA TGTGCCAGCAGACCAGACGGGAACAATGAGCAGTTCTTC. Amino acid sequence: CASRPDGNNEQFF. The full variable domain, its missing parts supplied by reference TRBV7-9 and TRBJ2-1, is DTGVSQNPRHKITKRGQNVTFRCDPISEHNRLYWYRQTLGQGPEFLTYFQNEAQLEKSRLLSDRFSAERPKGSFSTLEIQRTEQGDSAMYLCASRPDGNNEQFFGPGTRLTVL.

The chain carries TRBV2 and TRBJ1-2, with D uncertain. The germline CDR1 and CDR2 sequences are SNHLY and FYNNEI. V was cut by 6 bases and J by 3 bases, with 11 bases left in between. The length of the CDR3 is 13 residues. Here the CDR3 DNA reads TGTGCCAGCAGCTTAAGTCGGGACTATGGCTACACCTTC. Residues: CASSLSRDYGYTF.

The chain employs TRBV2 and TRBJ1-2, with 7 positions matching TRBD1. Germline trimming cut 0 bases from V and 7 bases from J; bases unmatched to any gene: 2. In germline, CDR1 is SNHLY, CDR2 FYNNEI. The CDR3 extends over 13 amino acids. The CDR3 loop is CASSEAQGGGYTF. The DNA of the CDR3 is TGTGCCAGCAGTGAAGCGCAGGGGGGTGGCTACACCTTC.

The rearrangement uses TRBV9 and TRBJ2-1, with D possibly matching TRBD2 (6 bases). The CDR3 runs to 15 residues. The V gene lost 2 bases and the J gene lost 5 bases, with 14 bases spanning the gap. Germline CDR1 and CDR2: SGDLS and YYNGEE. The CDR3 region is CASSVTTGTHNEQFF. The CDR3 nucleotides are TGTGCCAGCAGCGTTACGACCGGGACTCACAATGAGCAGTTCTTC.

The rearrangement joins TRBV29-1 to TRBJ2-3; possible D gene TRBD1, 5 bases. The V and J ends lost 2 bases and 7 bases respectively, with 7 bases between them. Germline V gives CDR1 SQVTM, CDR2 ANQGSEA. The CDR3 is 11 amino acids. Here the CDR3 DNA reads TGCAGCGTTGAACCAGGGAATACGCAGTATTTT. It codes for CSVEPGNTQYF.

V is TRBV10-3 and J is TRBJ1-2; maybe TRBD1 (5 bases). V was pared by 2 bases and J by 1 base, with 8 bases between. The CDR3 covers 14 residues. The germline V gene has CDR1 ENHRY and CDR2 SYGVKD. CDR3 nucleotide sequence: TGTGCCATCAGTGAGCCCGGGGGTAACTATGGCTACACCTTC. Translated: CAISEPGGNYGYTF.

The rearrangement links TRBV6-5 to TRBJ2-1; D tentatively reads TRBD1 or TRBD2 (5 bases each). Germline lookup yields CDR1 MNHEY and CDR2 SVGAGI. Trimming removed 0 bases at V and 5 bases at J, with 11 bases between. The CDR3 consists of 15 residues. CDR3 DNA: TGTGCCAGCAGTTACTCTAGGGACGGACACAATGAGCAGTTCTTC. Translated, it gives CASSYSRDGHNEQFF.

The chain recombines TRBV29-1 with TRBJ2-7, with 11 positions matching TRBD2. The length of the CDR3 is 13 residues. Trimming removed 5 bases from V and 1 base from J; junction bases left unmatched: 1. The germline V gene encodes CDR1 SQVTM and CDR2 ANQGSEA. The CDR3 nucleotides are TGCAGCGTTACTAGCGGGGGTTCCTACGAGCAGTACTTC. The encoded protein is CSVTSGGSYEQYF.

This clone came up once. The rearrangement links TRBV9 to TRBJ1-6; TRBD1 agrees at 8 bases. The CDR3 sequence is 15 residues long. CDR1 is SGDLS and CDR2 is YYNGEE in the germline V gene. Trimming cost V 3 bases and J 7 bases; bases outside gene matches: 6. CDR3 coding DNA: TGTGCCAGCAGCGCCAGGACAGGGAGAAATTCACCCCTCCACTTT. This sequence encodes CASSARTGRNSPLHF. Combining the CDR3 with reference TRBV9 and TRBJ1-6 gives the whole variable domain DSGVTQTPKHLITATGQRVTLRCSPRSGDLSVYWYQQSLDQGLQFLIQYYNGEERAKGNILERFSAQQFPDLHSELNLSSLELGDSALYFCASSARTGRNSPLHFGNGTRLTVT.

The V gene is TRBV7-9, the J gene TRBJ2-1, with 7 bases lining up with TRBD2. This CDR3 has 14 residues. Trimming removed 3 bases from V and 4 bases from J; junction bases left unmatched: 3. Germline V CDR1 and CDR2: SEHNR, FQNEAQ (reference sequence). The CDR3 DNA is TGTGCCAGCAGCTTGGGGGGGGTTTACAATGAGCAGTTCTTC. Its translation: CASSLGGVYNEQFF. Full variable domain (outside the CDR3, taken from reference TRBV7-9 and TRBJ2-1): DTGVSQNPRHKITKRGQNVTFRCDPISEHNRLYWYRQTLGQGPEFLTYFQNEAQLEKSRLLSDRFSAERPKGSFSTLEIQRTEQGDSAMYLCASSLGGVYNEQFFGPGTRLTVL.

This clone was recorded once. The CDR3 spells CASSSGTGLYEQFF. CDR3 DNA sequence: TGTGCCAGCAGTTCCGGGACAGGGTTATATGAGCAGTTCTTC. The rearrangement joins TRBV27 to TRBJ2-1; 9 bases fit TRBD1. The CDR3 is made up of 14 amino acids. CDR1 is MNHEY and CDR2 is SMNVEV in the germline V gene (reference sequence). Trimming cost V 4 bases and J 8 bases; bases outside gene matches: 6.

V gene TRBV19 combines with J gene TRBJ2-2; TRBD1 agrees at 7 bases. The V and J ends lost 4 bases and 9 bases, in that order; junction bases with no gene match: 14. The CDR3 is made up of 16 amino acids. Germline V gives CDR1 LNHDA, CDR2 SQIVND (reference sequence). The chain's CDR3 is CASSTTTTGRGRELFF. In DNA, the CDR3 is TGTGCCAGTAGTACCACAACGACAGGGAGAGGGCGGGAGCTGTTTTTT.

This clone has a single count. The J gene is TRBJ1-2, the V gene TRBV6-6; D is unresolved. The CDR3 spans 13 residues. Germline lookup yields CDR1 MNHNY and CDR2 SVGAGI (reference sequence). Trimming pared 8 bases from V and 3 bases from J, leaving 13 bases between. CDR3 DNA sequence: TGTGCCAGCGGTTCCTCTAACGACTATGGCTACACCTTC. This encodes CASGSSNDYGYTF.

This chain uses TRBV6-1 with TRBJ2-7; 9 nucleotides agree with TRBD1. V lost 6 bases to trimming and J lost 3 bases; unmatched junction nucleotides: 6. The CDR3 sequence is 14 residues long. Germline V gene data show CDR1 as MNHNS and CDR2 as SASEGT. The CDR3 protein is CASRGQGQSYEQYF. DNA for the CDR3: TGTGCCAGCAGAGGACAGGGGCAAAGCTACGAGCAGTACTTC.

The CDR3: CASSYGQSSSPLHF. The CDR3 coding sequence is TGTGCCAGTAGTTACGGACAGTCTTCTTCACCCCTCCACTTT. J is TRBJ1-6 and V is TRBV19; D is perhaps TRBD1 (6 bases). V lost 5 bases to trimming and J lost 9 bases, with 14 bases between them. CDR3 length equals 14 residues. Germline V lookup: CDR1 LNHDA, CDR2 SQIVND (reference sequence).

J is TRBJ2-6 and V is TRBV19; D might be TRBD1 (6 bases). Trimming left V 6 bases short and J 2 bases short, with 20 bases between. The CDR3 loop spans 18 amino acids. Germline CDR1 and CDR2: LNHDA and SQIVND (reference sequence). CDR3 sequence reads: CASRVTSDRFPGANVLTF. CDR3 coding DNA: TGTGCCAGTAGGGTTACTTCAGACAGGTTCCCTGGGGCCAACGTCCTGACTTTC.

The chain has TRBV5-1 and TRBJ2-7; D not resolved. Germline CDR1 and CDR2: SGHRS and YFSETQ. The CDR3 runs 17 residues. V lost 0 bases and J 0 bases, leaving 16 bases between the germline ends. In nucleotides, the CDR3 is TGCGCCAGCAGCTTGGGTTGGCAGGTCTTAAGCTCCTACGAGCAGTACTTC. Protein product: CASSLGWQVLSSYEQYF.